The T cell receptor (beta chain) under discussion was sequenced for a study of shared clonotypes between healthy human individuals. The wider study: Three CD4 naive, three CD4 memory, two CD8 naive and one CD8 memory plate were used per donor. Regarding the study as a whole: In the sorted subsets, rarefaction showed sequencing was incomplete despite large depth. Naive CD4 clonotype sharing across several donors was around 5.5%.

Each replicate PCR on the sorted subsets used 150 to 200 ng DNA (roughly 27,000 T cell genomes). Libraries were prepared by immunoSEQ multiplex PCR; TCRdb keeps only in-frame clonotypes and omits some of them. The sample contains around 2.3 million clones, under 97% of which appear only once. V gave up 5 bases and J gave up 2 bases, with 13 bases separating them. This CDR3 comprises 15 residues. The germline gives CDR1 MDHEN, CDR2 SYDVKM. Details on this clone: Its antigen remains unknown.

The source of this sequence is a man in his late teens or twenties in good health. Material for sequencing was naive CD4+ T cells sorted from blood. Described subset: CD45RA+ positively selected. The chain has TRBV28 and TRBJ1-5; no clear D. CDR3 in amino acids: CASSPTTSGNQPQHF. CDR3 nucleotides: TGTGCCAGCAGTCCAACGACAAGTGGCAATCAGCCCCAGCATTTT.